This TCR beta chain originates from a study of Ad26.COV2.S vaccination and SARS-CoV-2 variants. For the study at large: Participants got Ad26.COV2.S intramuscularly, once or twice 56 days apart.

Sequenced by immunoSEQ multiplex PCR; TCRdb stores in-frame clones only, minus some. The sample has around 300,000 clones, 85% to 90% seen once; the top ten hold approximately 4.5%. As to treatment: 19 received Ad26.COV2.S at low or high dose, single or two shots; 5 received placebo; per-sample allocation not given. Sampling occurred on day 63 after the first vaccine or placebo injection. J lost 2 bases, V lost 1 base, and 5 bases had no gene match. Germline V gene sequence: CDR1 MGHRA, CDR2 YSYEKL. The CDR3 totals 16 residues. The rearrangement uses TRBV4-1 and TRBJ2-7; 10 bases are a match to TRBD2. The receptor comes from a person aged 18-60 years who received the Ad26.COV2.S COVID-19 vaccine or a placebo. This specimen was peripheral blood, taken in a trial of Ad26.COV2.S vaccine versus placebo. For the CDR3, the DNA is TGCGCCAGCAGCCAAGCTAGCGGGGGAGTCGCCTACGAGCAGTACTTC. This codes for CASSQASGGVAYEQYF.